This T cell receptor beta chain was identified in a study of CD8+CD57+ T cells in acquired aplastic anemia. Study details: DNA per sorted CD4+ or CD8+ sample ranged about 0.19 to 30 ug, averaging approximately 3.3 ug.

This clonotype was seen at least ten times. Trimming cost V 7 bases and J 10 bases; bases outside gene matches: 4. Germline V CDR1 and CDR2: DFQATT, SNEGSKA (reference sequence). This CDR3 contains 11 residues. TCR beta VDJ and CDR3 were profiled, and genomic DNA was the template. TCRdb redid the calling of the reads with MiXCR, one entry per CDR3 protein. The sample shows approximately 99,000 distinct CDR3 sequences, roughly 50% of them seen only once. The chain uses TRBV20-1 and TRBJ1-4, with TRBD1 matching over 9 bases. The receptor comes from a human donor in good health, serving as a control. What was sequenced was sorted CD4+, CD8+, or CD8+CD57+ T cells (not recorded which) from PBMCs. The CDR3 protein is CSGDREGKLFF. CDR3 bases: TGCAGTGGGGACAGGGAGGGAAAACTGTTTTTT.